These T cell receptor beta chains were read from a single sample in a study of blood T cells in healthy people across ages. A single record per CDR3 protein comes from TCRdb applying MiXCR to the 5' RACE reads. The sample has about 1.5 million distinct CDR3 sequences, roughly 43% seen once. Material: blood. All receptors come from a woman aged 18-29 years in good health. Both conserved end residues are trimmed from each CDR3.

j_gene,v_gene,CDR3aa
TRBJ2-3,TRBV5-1,ASSLRTSGSSDTQY
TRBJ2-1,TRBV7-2,ASSLIGSSGYNEQF
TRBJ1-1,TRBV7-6,ASSLWAGGGTEAF
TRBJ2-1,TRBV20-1,SARPDRGIYNEQF
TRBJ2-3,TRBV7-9,ASSPSGVVDTQY
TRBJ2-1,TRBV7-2,ASSTEWTTYNEQF
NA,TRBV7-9,ASSLAGDRANHEQY
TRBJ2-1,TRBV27,ASSAGTSVGEQF
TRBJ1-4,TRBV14,ASSHGLMREKLF
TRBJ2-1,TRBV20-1,SSPWRGTYNEQF
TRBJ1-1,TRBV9,ASSTGTGGIFTEAF
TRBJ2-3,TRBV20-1,SARPPPGSGGPDTQY
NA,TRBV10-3,AISGRGGTMYNEQY
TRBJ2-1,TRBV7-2,ASSLRQQGNEQF
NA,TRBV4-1,ASSQDSSQETQF
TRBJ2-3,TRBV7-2,ASSLGGSGVPTDTQY
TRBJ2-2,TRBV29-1,SVTEPTGELF
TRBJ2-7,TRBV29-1,SVGETYEQY
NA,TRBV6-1,ASSDSCEQY
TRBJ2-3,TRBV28,ASSTLAGRGDTQY
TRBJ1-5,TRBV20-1,SARLGQYNQPQH
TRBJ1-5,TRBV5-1,ASSPVQGGQPQH
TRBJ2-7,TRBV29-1,SVGLPDEQY
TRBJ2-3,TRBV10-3,AISAVDADTQY
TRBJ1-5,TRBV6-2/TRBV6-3,ATKHWGSNQPQH
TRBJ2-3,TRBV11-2,ASSHIGGDTQY
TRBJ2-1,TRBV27,ASSFIVSLAGGERF
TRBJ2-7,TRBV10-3,AIRRQDRAGYEQY
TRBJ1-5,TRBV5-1,ASSPESEPGQPQH
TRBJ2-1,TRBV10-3,AISEASGRAVNEQF
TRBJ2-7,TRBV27,ASSSTGTGFYEQY